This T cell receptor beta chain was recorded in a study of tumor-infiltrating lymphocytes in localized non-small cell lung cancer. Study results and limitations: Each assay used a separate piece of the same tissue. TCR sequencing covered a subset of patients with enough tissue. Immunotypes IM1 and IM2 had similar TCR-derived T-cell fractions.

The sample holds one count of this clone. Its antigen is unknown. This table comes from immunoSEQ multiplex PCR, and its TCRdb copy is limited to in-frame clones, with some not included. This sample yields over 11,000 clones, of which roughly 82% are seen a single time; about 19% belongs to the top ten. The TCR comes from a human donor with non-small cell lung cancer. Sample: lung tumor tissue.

The CDR3 coding sequence is TGTGCCACCAGCAGAGATTACGTGGAGACCCAGTACTTC. Protein: CATSRDYVETQYF. The chain couples TRBV15 to TRBJ2-5, with D unclear. Germline values: CDR1 LNHNV, CDR2 YYDKDF (reference sequence). This CDR3 contains 13 residues. Trimming cost V 0 bases and J 5 bases, with 7 bases left between them.